One TCR beta chain is described in this entry. No antigen is known for it. The ends were cut back, 5 bases at V and 1 base at J, with 18 bases in the middle. CDR3 size: 16 residues. The germline V gene encodes CDR1 MDHEN and CDR2 SYDVKM. Primers used in a second PCR of roughly 6 to 12 cycles were a sample-barcoded 5' primer and a J-beta primer mix. Researchers report that a template-switch adaptor with 12 random nucleotides tagged each cDNA molecule. TCRdb processed the 5' RACE reads anew with MiXCR; each CDR3 protein has one entry. The sample includes about 780,000 distinct CDR3 sequences, approximately 59% of them seen just once. This sample is drawn from a study of blood T cells in healthy people across ages. Notes on the study in general: Not knowing donor CMV status may have confounded expanded clonotype changes. Reliance upon unsorted PBMCs precluded definitive naive versus antigen-experienced comparison. TCR beta diversity per million T cells fell roughly linearly with age.

Sequenced: blood. The chain employs TRBV28 and TRBJ2-7; D possibly corresponds to TRBD2 (5 bases). The clonotype originates from a man aged 30-40 years in good health. The CDR3 DNA reads as TGTGCCAGCAGTCCCAAGAGGGCCTGGGAGTCCTACGAGCAGTACTTC. Protein: CASSPKRAWESYEQYF. The full variable domain, completed using reference TRBV28 and TRBJ2-7, is DVKVTQSSRYLVKRTGEKVFLECVQDMDHENMFWYRQDPGLGLRLIYFSYDVKMKEKGDIPEGYSVSREKKERFSLILESASTNQTSMYLCASSPKRAWESYEQYFGPGTRLTVT.